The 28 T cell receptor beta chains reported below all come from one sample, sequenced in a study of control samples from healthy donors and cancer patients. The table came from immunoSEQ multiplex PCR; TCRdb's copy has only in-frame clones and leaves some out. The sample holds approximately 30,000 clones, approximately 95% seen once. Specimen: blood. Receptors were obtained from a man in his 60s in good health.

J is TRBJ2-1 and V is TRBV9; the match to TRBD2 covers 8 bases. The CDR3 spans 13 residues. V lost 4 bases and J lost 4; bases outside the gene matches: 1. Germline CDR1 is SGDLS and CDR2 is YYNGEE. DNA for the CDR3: TGTGCCAGCAGCAGCGGGGGATACAATGAGCAGTTCTTC. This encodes CASSSGGYNEQFF.

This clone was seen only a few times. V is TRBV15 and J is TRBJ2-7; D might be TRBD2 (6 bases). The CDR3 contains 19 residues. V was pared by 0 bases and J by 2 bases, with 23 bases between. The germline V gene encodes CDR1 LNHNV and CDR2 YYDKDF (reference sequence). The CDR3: CATSRDYGVKAGSPYEQYF. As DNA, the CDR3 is TGTGCCACCAGCAGAGATTATGGTGTGAAGGCGGGGTCTCCCTACGAGCAGTACTTC.

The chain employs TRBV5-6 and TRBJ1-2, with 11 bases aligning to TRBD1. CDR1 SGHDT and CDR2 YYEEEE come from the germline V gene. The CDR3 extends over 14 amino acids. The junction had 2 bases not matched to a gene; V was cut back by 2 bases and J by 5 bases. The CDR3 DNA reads TGTGCCAGCAGCTTCGGGACAGGGGGTTATGGCTACACCTTC. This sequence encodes CASSFGTGGYGYTF. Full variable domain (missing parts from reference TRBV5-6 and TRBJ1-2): DAGVTQSPTHLIKTRGQQVTLRCSPKSGHDTVSWYQQALGQGPQFIFQYYEEEERQRGNFPDRFSGHQFPNYSSELNVNALLLGDSALYLCASSFGTGGYGYTFGSGTRLTVV.

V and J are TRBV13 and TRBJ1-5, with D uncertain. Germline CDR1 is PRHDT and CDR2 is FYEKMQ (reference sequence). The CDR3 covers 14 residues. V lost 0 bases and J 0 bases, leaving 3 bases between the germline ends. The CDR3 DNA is TGTGCCAGCAGCTTAGGTGGTAGCAATCAGCCCCAGCATTTT. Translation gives CASSLGGSNQPQHF.

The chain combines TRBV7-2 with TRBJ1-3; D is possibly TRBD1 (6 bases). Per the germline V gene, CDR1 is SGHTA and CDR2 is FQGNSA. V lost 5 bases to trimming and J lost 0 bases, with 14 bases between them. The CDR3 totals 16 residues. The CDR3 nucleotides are TGTGCCAGCAGCCCTTGGACAGACCTCTCTGGAAACACCATATATTTT. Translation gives CASSPWTDLSGNTIYF.

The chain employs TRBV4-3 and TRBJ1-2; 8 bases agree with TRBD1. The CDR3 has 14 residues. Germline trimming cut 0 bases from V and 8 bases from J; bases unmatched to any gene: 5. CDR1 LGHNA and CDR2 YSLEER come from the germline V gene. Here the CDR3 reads CASSQDRGLGGYTF. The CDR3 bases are TGCGCCAGCAGCCAAGACAGGGGGCTGGGGGGCTACACCTTC.

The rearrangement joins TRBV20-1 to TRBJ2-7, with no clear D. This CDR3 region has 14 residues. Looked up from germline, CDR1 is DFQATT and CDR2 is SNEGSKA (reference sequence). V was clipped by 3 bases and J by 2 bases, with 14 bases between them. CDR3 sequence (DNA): TGCAGTGCTAGTCCGTCCGGGCTCACCTACGAGCAGTACTTC. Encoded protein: CSASPSGLTYEQYF.

The chain's CDR3 is CASKITGETEAFF. CDR3 coding DNA: TGCGCCAGCAAAATTACAGGGGAAACTGAAGCTTTCTTT. This sequence joins TRBV5-1 and TRBJ1-1, with 7 bases lining up with TRBD1. V shed 6 bases and J 5 bases; nucleotides not matched to a gene: 7. The CDR3 has 13 residues. Germline loops: CDR1 SGHRS, CDR2 YFSETQ.

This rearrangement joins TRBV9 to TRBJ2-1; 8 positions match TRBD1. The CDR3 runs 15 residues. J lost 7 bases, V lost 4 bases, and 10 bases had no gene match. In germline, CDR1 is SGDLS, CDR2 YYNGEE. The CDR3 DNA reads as TGTGCCAGCAGCCTTACTTGGACAGGGTGGAATGAGCAGTTCTTC. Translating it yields CASSLTWTGWNEQFF.

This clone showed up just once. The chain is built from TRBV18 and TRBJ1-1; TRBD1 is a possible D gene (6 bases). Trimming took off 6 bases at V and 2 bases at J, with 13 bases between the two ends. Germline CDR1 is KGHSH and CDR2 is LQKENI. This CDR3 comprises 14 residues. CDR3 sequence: CASSLRTDNTEAFF. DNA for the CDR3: TGTGCCAGCTCCCTGCGGACAGACAACACTGAAGCTTTCTTT.

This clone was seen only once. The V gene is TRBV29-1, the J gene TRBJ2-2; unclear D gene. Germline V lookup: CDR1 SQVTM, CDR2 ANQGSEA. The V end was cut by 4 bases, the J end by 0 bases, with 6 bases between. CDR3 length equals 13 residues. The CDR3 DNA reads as TGCAGCGTTGGTGGATCGAACACCGGGGAGCTGTTTTTT. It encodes CSVGGSNTGELFF.

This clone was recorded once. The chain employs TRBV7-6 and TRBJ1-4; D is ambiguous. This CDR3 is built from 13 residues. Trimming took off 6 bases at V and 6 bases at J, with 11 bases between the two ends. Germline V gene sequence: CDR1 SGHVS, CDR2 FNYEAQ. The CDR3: CASRRGGDEKLFF. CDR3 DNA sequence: TGTGCCAGCAGACGGGGTGGGGATGAAAAACTGTTTTTT.

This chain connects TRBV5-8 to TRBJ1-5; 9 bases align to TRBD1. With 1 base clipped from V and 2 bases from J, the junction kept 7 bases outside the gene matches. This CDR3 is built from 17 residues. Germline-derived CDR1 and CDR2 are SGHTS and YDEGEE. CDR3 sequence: CASSLFTGGAGNQPQHF. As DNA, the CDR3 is TGTGCCAGCAGCTTGTTCACAGGGGGCGCGGGCAATCAGCCCCAGCATTTT.

The CDR3 reads CASSLGGGYEKLFF. The CDR3, as DNA: TGTGCCAGCAGCTTAGGAGGGGGCTATGAAAAACTGTTTTTT. The chain uses TRBV7-2 and TRBJ1-4, with 7 bases matching TRBD1. The J segment lost 6 bases and the V segment lost 1 base, leaving 2 bases of the junction unmatched. The CDR3 has 14 amino acids. Germline V gene lookup returns CDR1 SGHTA and CDR2 FQGNSA.

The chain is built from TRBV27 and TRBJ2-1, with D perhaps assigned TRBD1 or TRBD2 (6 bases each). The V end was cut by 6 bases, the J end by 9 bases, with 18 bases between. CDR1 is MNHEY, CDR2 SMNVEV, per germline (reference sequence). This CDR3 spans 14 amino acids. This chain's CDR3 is CASRQRGPLAEQFF. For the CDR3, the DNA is TGTGCCAGCAGACAACGGGGGCCCTTAGCTGAGCAGTTCTTC.

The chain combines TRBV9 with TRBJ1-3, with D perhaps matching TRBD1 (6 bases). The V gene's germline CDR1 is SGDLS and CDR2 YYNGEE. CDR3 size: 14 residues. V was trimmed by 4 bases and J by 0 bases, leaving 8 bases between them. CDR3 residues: CASSLDSSGNTIYF. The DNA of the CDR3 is TGTGCCAGCAGCCTGGACAGCTCTGGAAACACCATATATTTT.

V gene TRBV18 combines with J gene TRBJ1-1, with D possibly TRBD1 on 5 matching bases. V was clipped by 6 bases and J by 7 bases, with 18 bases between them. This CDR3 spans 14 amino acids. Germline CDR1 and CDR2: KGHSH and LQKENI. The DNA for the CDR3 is TGTGCCAGCTCGCCGAAACAGGATTCAAGTGAAGCTTTCTTT. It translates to CASSPKQDSSEAFF.

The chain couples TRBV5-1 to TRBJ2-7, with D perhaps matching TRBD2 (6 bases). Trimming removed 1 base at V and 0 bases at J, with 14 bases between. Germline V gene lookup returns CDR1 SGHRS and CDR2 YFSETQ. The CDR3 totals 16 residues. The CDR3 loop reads CASSLSPASVSYEQYF. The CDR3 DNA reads TGCGCCAGCAGCTTGTCCCCGGCTAGCGTCTCCTACGAGCAGTACTTC.

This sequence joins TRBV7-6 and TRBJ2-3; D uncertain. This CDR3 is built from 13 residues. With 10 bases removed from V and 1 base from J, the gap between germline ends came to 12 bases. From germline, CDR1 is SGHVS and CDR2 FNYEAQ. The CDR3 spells CATSPRRTDTQYF. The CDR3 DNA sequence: TGTGCCACCTCGCCCAGGCGCACAGATACGCAGTATTTT.

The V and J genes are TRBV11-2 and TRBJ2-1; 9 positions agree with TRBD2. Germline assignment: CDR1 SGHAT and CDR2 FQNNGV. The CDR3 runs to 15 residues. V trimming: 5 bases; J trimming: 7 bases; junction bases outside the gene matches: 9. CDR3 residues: CASSLAPRGGNEQFF. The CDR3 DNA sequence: TGTGCCAGCAGCCTCGCCCCGCGGGGGGGTAATGAGCAGTTCTTC. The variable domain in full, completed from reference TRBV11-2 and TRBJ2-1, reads EAGVAQSPRYKIIEKRQSVAFWCNPISGHATLYWYQQILGQGPKLLIQFQNNGVVDDSQLPKDRFSAERLKGVDSTLKIQPAKLEDSAVYLCASSLAPRGGNEQFFGPGTRLTVL.

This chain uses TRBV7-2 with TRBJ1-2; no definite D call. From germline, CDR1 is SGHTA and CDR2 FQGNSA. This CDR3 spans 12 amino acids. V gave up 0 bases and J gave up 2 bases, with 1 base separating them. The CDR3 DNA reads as TGTGCCAGCAGCTTAGCGAACTATGGCTACACCTTC. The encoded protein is CASSLANYGYTF.

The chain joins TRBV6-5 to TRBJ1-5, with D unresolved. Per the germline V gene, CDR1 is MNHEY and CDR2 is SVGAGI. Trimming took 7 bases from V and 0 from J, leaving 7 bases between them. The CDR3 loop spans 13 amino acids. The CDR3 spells CASTTPSNQPQHF. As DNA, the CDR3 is TGTGCCAGCACGACACCTAGCAATCAGCCCCAGCATTTT.

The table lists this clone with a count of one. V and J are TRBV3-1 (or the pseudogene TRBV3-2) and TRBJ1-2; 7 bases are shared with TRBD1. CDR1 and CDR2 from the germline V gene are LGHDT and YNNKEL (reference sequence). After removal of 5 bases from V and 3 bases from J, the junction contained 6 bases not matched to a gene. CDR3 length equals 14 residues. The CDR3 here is CASSNRGLDYGYTF. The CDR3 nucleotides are TGTGCCAGCAGCAACAGGGGCTTGGACTATGGCTACACCTTC.

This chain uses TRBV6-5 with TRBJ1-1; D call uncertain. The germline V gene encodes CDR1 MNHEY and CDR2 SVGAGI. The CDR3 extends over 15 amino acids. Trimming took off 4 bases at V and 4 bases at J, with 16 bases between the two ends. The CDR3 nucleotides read TGTGCCAGCAGTTCTTCTAGATACAGATTCACTGAAGCTTTCTTT. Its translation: CASSSSRYRFTEAFF.

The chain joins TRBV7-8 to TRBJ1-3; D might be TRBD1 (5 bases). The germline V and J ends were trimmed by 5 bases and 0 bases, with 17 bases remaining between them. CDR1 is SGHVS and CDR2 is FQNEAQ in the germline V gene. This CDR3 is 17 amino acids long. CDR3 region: CASSTGTAVSSGNTIYF. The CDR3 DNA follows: TGTGCCAGCAGCACCGGGACGGCTGTGTCCTCTGGAAACACCATATATTTT.

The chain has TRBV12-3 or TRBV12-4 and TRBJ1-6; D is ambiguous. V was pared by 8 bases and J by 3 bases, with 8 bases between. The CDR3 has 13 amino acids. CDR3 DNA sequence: TGTGCCAGCCGGGGTAACTATAATTCACCCCTCCACTTT. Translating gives CASRGNYNSPLHF.

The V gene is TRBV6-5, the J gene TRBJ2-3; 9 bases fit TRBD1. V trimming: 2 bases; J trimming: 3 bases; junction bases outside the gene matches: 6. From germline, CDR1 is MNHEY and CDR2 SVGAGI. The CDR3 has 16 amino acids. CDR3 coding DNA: TGTGCCAGCAGTTACCGACCCGGACAGGGGACAGATACGCAGTATTTT. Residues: CASSYRPGQGTDTQYF.

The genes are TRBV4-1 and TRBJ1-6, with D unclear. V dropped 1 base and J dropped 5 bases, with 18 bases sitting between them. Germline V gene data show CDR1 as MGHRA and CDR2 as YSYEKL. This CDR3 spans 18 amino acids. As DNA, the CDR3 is TGCGCCAGCAGCCAAGTAGATTTGACTGGGAACCATAATTCACCCCTCCACTTT. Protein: CASSQVDLTGNHNSPLHF.